This entry describes one T cell receptor beta chain. Profiled with immunoSEQ multiplex PCR; TCRdb holds only in-frame clones, not every one. The repertoire includes approximately 10,000 clones, around 67% of them detected once, and about 22% sits in the top ten. This specimen belongs to a study of T cells after somatic rescue of genetic block. The V gene's germline CDR1 is LNHDA and CDR2 SQIVND (reference sequence). V lost 5 bases and J lost 1, with 18 bases in between. The CDR3 totals 16 residues. The genes are TRBV19 and TRBJ2-7; D may correspond to TRBD1 or TRBD2 (5 bases each). The TCR comes from a boy younger than 18. Specimen: peripheral blood mononuclear cells (PBMCs). The CDR3 nucleotides are TGTGCCAGTAGTCCCTCAAGAGGGAAGGGGTCCTACGAGCAGTACTTC. This gives the protein CASSPSRGKGSYEQYF.